Below, 8 T cell receptor beta chains from the same sample are listed, as sequenced in a study of blood T cell repertoires in COVID-19. TCRdb's copy holds only in-frame clones and misses some; the assay was immunoSEQ multiplex PCR. The sample records roughly 430,000 clones, around nine tenths being singletons. The material sequenced was PBMCs or T cells enriched from blood (not recorded which). These receptor sequences come from a woman younger than 35 who had been exposed to COVID-19.

The CDR3 coding sequence is TGTGCCAGCAGGGCGATTCGGGACTCCTACGAGCAGTACTTC. Its protein product is CASRAIRDSYEQYF. The chain is built from TRBV5-4 and TRBJ2-7; D may be TRBD2 (5 bases). Germline V gene sequence: CDR1 SGHNT, CDR2 YYREEE (reference sequence). The V and J ends lost 5 bases and 0 bases respectively, with 12 bases between them. This CDR3 is 14 amino acids long.

This clone occurred a few times. This sequence joins TRBV3-1 (or the pseudogene TRBV3-2) and TRBJ2-7; D is unclear. V dropped 1 base and J dropped 7 bases, with 11 bases sitting between them. From germline, CDR1 is LGHDT and CDR2 YNNKEL (reference sequence). The CDR3 is 13 residues long. The CDR3 DNA reads TGTGCCAGCAGCCAAGTAGTATACGGGGAGCAGTACTTC. This encodes CASSQVVYGEQYF.

The chain carries TRBV11-2 and TRBJ1-2, with D possibly being TRBD1 (5 bases). The CDR3 spans 12 residues. V gave up 3 bases and J gave up 4 bases, with 6 bases separating them. Germline assignment: CDR1 SGHAT and CDR2 FQNNGV. The CDR3 bases are TGTGCCAGCAGCTTGGGGGGCTATGGCTACACCTTC. As protein: CASSLGGYGYTF.

The chain is built from TRBV3-1 (or the pseudogene TRBV3-2) and TRBJ2-3; 10 nucleotides line up with TRBD2. Germline loops: CDR1 LGHDT, CDR2 YNNKEL (reference sequence). The CDR3 loop spans 18 amino acids. V shed 0 bases and J 4 bases; nucleotides not matched to a gene: 10. Here the CDR3 reads CASSQDWASGSRSDTQYF. CDR3 sequence (DNA): TGTGCCAGCAGCCAAGATTGGGCTAGCGGGAGCAGGTCAGATACGCAGTATTTT.

The chain joins TRBV13 to TRBJ2-3; perhaps TRBD2 as D (6 bases). This CDR3 is 13 amino acids long. V gave up 0 bases and J gave up 7 bases, with 8 bases separating them. The germline CDR1 and CDR2 sequences are PRHDT and FYEKMQ (reference sequence). DNA of the CDR3: TGTGCCAGCAGCTTAGGGGGGAGGAATACGCAGTATTTT. Its translation: CASSLGGRNTQYF.

This chain joins TRBV4-1 and TRBJ2-7; unclear D gene. The V end lost 1 base, the J end lost 3 bases, and 10 bases lay between the germline ends. Germline CDR1 reads MGHRA; CDR2 reads YSYEKL. The CDR3 is made up of 14 amino acids. In DNA, the CDR3 is TGCGCCAGCAGCCAAGCTGTTACTGTCTACGAGCAGTACTTC. This translates into CASSQAVTVYEQYF.

The gene calls are TRBV7-2 and TRBJ2-1; D possibly corresponds to TRBD2 (6 bases). Trimming removed 3 bases at V and 6 bases at J, with 24 bases between. Germline CDR1 reads SGHTA; CDR2 reads FQGNSA. This CDR3 is built from 18 residues. The DNA of the CDR3 is TGTGCCAGCAGCTTCAGGCCAAGCGGGTTTGGGGCTCTCAATGAGCAGTTCTTC. Protein sequence: CASSFRPSGFGALNEQFF.

The V gene is TRBV2, the J gene TRBJ1-6; D is unresolved. V lost 4 bases and J lost 6, with 7 bases in between. The CDR3 has 13 amino acids. Germline assignment: CDR1 SNHLY and CDR2 FYNNEI. CDR3 region: CASSGVANSPLHF. CDR3 sequence (DNA): TGTGCCAGCAGTGGGGTAGCTAATTCACCCCTCCACTTT.